This T cell receptor (beta chain) was identified in a study of T cells after yellow fever vaccination. This clonotype has at least ten counts. In TCRdb, the 5' RACE reads were re-called with MiXCR into one record per CDR3 protein. This sample has about 73,000 distinct CDR3 sequences, with about 7.7% found just once. V lost 3 bases to trimming and J lost 3 bases; unmatched junction nucleotides: 1. Germline loops: CDR1 DFQATT, CDR2 SNEGSKA (reference sequence). The CDR3 totals 15 residues. The rearrangement uses TRBV20-1 and TRBJ2-2, with 13 positions matching TRBD2. The sequence was obtained from a man in his thirties or forties who received the YFV17D yellow fever vaccine. This specimen was CD8+ T cells sorted from PBMCs, taken on the day of the yellow fever booster vaccination. The CDR3 coding sequence is TGCAGTGCTAGTGGACTAGCGGGAGACACCGGGGAGCTGTTTTTT. This translates into CSASGLAGDTGELFF.